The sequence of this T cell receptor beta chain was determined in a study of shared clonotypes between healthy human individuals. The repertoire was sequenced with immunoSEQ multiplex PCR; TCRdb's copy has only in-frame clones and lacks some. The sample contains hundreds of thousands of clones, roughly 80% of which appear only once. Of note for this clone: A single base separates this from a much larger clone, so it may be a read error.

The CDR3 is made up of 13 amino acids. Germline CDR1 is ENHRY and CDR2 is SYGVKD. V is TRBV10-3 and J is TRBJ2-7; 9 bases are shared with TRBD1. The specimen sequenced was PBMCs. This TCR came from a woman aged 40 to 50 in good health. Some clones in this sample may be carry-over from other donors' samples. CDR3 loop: CATSVDRGYEQYF. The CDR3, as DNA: TGTGCCACCAGTGTGGACAGGGGATACGAGCAGTACTTC.